A single sample is the source of the 31 T cell receptor beta chains below, sequenced in a study of cytomegalovirus exposure and HLA in healthy donors. 60 Vbeta and 13 Jbeta primers were used in PCR. Using immunoSEQ multiplex PCR, the repertoire was profiled, and TCRdb retains in-frame clones only, with some absent. Among some 85,000 clones listed, 78% were seen once. The sequenced material came from PBMCs. The receptors shown here come from a man between 18 and 29 years old in good health and CMV-seropositive.

The gene calls are TRBV7-2 and TRBJ2-7; maybe TRBD1 (6 bases). The germline V gene encodes CDR1 SGHTA and CDR2 FQGNSA. Trimming removed 5 bases from V and 9 bases from J, with 23 bases in between. This CDR3 region has 15 residues. CDR3 in amino acids: CASSDQGNTYDWQYF. Here the CDR3 DNA reads TGTGCCAGCAGCGATCAGGGGAACACCTACGATTGGCAGTACTTC.

To note about this clone: One end of the junction varies from germline; a read error may be responsible. The chain has TRBV28 and TRBJ2-4, with 7 nucleotides matching TRBD2. This CDR3 contains 10 residues. Looked up from germline, CDR1 is MDHEN and CDR2 is SYDVKM. DNA for the CDR3: TGTGCCAGCAGGGGGAGGGAATGTGAGTTC. Encoded protein: CASRGRECEF.

This clone was counted only a few times. The rearrangement links TRBV5-6 to TRBJ2-3, with 7 bases identical to TRBD2. V dropped 0 bases and J dropped 0; count of bases not matched to a gene: 13. CDR1 is SGHDT, CDR2 YYEEEE, per germline. The CDR3 covers 19 residues. In DNA, the CDR3 is TGTGCCAGCAGCTTGGAATTCTCGGGAGGATCCCCTAGCACAGATACGCAGTATTTT. This gives the protein CASSLEFSGGSPSTDTQYF.

The chain recombines TRBV29-1 with TRBJ1-1; 9 nucleotides match TRBD1. CDR1 and CDR2 (germline): SQVTM, ANQGSEA. J gave up 4 bases and V 6 bases, and 15 bases lay outside the gene matches. The CDR3 is 16 residues long. For the CDR3, the DNA is TGCAGCGTCCGAACGCCGGGACAGGGTAGGAGCACTGAAGCTTTCTTT. Residues: CSVRTPGQGRSTEAFF. Complete variable domain (other parts from reference TRBV29-1 and TRBJ1-1): SAVISQKPSRDICQRGTSLTIQCQVDSQVTMMFWYRQQPGQSLTLIATANQGSEATYESGFVIDKFPISRPNLTFSTLTVSNMSPEDSSIYLCSVRTPGQGRSTEAFFGQGTRLTVV.

A few counts support this clone. The genes are TRBV29-1 and TRBJ2-2; 11 bases match TRBD2. The CDR3 is 14 residues long. In germline, CDR1 is SQVTM, CDR2 ANQGSEA. V lost 6 bases to trimming and J lost 2 bases; unmatched junction nucleotides: 2. The DNA of the CDR3 is TGCAGCGTCGGGACTAGCGGCAACACCGGGGAGCTGTTTTTT. Its translation is CSVGTSGNTGELFF.

The chain is built from TRBV5-4 and TRBJ2-3; 7 nucleotides match TRBD2. CDR3 length: 14 residues. Germline CDR1 reads SGHNT; CDR2 reads YYREEE (reference sequence). J lost 2 bases, V lost 3 bases, and 3 bases had no gene match. CDR3 region: CASSSSGHTDTQYF. As DNA, the CDR3 is TGTGCCAGCAGCTCTAGCGGCCACACAGATACGCAGTATTTT.

The chain carries TRBV29-1 and TRBJ2-3, with TRBD1 identical over 7 bases. The CDR3 is 14 amino acids. Germline CDR1 reads SQVTM; CDR2 reads ANQGSEA. V was clipped by 6 bases and J by 3 bases; unmatched bases: 9. The CDR3 region has the DNA TGCAGCGTCCTCGGACAGGACAATACAGATACGCAGTATTTT. Translation gives CSVLGQDNTDTQYF.

The V call is TRBV5-1, the J call TRBJ1-1; D unresolved. The CDR3 is made up of 13 amino acids. Germline V lookup: CDR1 SGHRS, CDR2 YFSETQ. V was cut by 0 bases and J by 0 bases, with 3 bases left in between. The CDR3 spells CASSLALNTEAFF. CDR3 nucleotides: TGCGCCAGCAGCTTGGCCTTGAACACTGAAGCTTTCTTT.

The rearrangement joins TRBV11-2 to TRBJ2-3, with TRBD1 identical over 7 bases. Germline values: CDR1 SGHAT, CDR2 FQNNGV. This CDR3 is 15 amino acids long. Trimming at V came to 2 bases and at J to 3 bases, leaving 5 bases not matched to a gene. CDR3 coding DNA: TGTGCCAGCAGCTTAAGACAGGGTCGGACAGATACGCAGTATTTT. Amino acids: CASSLRQGRTDTQYF.

This clone appeared once. The chain has TRBV2 and TRBJ1-1; 7 bases align to TRBD1. Trimming removed 5 bases from V and 10 bases from J; junction bases left unmatched: 10. The CDR3 contains 13 residues. The germline gives CDR1 SNHLY, CDR2 FYNNEI. The CDR3: CASSQETGTAAFF. The CDR3 DNA reads as TGTGCCAGCAGTCAGGAGACAGGGACCGCAGCTTTCTTT.

This chain links TRBV5-4 with TRBJ2-7; possible D gene TRBD1, 7 bases. This CDR3 contains 14 residues. The germline CDR1 and CDR2 sequences are SGHNT and YYREEE (reference sequence). V shed 4 bases and J shed 4 bases, with 15 bases lying between them. The CDR3 region has the DNA TGTGCCAGCAGCGCGGGACAGTCACCTTACGAGCAGTACTTC. It codes for CASSAGQSPYEQYF.

This clone was observed a handful of times. The chain joins TRBV18 to TRBJ1-3; no reliable D call. V was trimmed by 6 bases and J by 2 bases, leaving 11 bases between them. The germline V gene encodes CDR1 KGHSH and CDR2 LQKENI. The CDR3 length is 14 residues. CDR3 nucleotide sequence: TGTGCCAGCTCCCCCGGGATCGCTGGAAACACCATATATTTT. Its protein is CASSPGIAGNTIYF.

The V call is TRBV7-2, the J call TRBJ2-7, with no clear D. Trimming removed 0 bases at V and 2 bases at J, with 8 bases between. The germline gives CDR1 SGHTA, CDR2 FQGNSA. CDR3 length: 14 amino acids. The CDR3 nucleotides are TGTGCCAGCAGCTTAGCGGTTAGTACCTACGAGCAGTACTTC. It is translated as CASSLAVSTYEQYF.

This clone was counted only a few times. This chain uses TRBV5-4 with TRBJ1-1; 7 nucleotides line up with TRBD1. Looked up from germline, CDR1 is SGHNT and CDR2 is YYREEE (reference sequence). This CDR3 contains 15 residues. The J segment lost 1 base and the V segment lost 4 bases, leaving 7 bases of the junction unmatched. The CDR3 region has the DNA TGTGCCAGCAGCCTCCCTCAGGGGGGGAACACTGAAGCTTTCTTT. Protein product: CASSLPQGGNTEAFF.

The CDR3 bases are TGTGCCAGCAGCCAAGGAGGGGCTAGCGGGAGGATCGGGGAGCTGTTTTTT. Its translation: CASSQGGASGRIGELFF. V is TRBV4-2 and J is TRBJ2-2, with 11 nucleotides matching TRBD2. V lost 1 base to trimming and J lost 7 bases; unmatched junction nucleotides: 8. Germline V gives CDR1 LGHNA, CDR2 YNFKEQ. The CDR3 sequence is 17 residues long.

The chain is built from TRBV10-3 and TRBJ2-5, with 7 bases matching TRBD1. V lost 10 bases and J lost 2; bases outside the gene matches: 4. CDR1 and CDR2 from the germline V gene are ENHRY and SYGVKD. This CDR3 has 12 amino acids. Here the CDR3 DNA reads TGTGCCACGGGACAGCTACAAGAGACCCAGTACTTC. Translating gives CATGQLQETQYF.

The CDR3 loop is CASSLATEQYF. CDR3 bases: TGTGCCAGCAGCTTGGCAACAGAGCAGTACTTC. V is TRBV5-8 and J is TRBJ2-7; D gene ambiguous. CDR3 length equals 11 residues. The V and J ends lost 0 bases and 7 bases respectively, with 5 bases between them. Germline V gene data show CDR1 as SGHTS and CDR2 as YDEGEE.

The CDR3, as DNA: TGTGCCATCAGTGTGGAGTGGGCAGGGGGCACGTCAATAGACACCATATATTTT. Its translation: CAISVEWAGGTSIDTIYF. The V call is TRBV10-3, the J call TRBJ1-3; 8 bases match TRBD1. V trimming: 4 bases; J trimming: 8 bases; junction bases outside the gene matches: 19. The CDR3 totals 18 residues. Germline V lookup: CDR1 ENHRY, CDR2 SYGVKD.

The V and J genes are TRBV10-2 and TRBJ2-1; D ambiguous. This CDR3 region has 12 residues. The V end lost 6 bases, the J end lost 3 bases, and 6 bases lay between the germline ends. The germline CDR1 and CDR2 sequences are WSHSY and SAAADI. The CDR3 nucleotides are TGCGCCAGCAGCCTCGTCTACAATGAGCAGTTCTTC. It translates to CASSLVYNEQFF.

The chain employs TRBV7-9 and TRBJ1-1; maybe TRBD1 (5 bases). The CDR3 totals 15 residues. CDR1 and CDR2 (germline): SEHNR, FQNEAQ (reference sequence). Trimming removed 2 bases from V and 0 bases from J, with 10 bases in between. CDR3 protein: CASSLLAGLNTEAFF. DNA for the CDR3: TGTGCCAGCAGCTTACTTGCAGGGTTGAACACTGAAGCTTTCTTT.

This chain links TRBV6-5 with TRBJ2-3, with 9 bases that match TRBD2. The CDR3 runs to 15 residues. V lost 5 bases to trimming and J lost 1 base; unmatched junction nucleotides: 4. Germline V gene data show CDR1 as MNHEY and CDR2 as SVGAGI. The CDR3 sequence: CASSARLAGTDTQYF. The DNA for the CDR3 is TGTGCCAGCAGTGCTAGACTAGCGGGCACAGATACGCAGTATTTT.

CDR3 in DNA: TGTGCCAGCAGCTCTAGGGGTGAGCAGTTCTTC. It codes for CASSSRGEQFF. This sequence joins TRBV27 and TRBJ2-1; D perhaps matches TRBD1 (5 bases). V was cut by 6 bases and J by 9 bases, with 9 bases left in between. Germline lookup yields CDR1 MNHEY and CDR2 SMNVEV (reference sequence). The CDR3 length is 11 residues.

There are a few counts of this clone. The chain is built from TRBV27 and TRBJ1-1; D not resolved. V lost 4 bases and J 0 bases, leaving 9 bases between the germline ends. Germline V gene sequence: CDR1 MNHEY, CDR2 SMNVEV (reference sequence). CDR3 length: 14 amino acids. CDR3 DNA: TGTGCCAGCAGTTCCCCGTCCTTGAACACTGAAGCTTTCTTT. The encoded protein is CASSSPSLNTEAFF.

This chain links TRBV28 with TRBJ1-1, with a possible D match to TRBD1 (6 bases). Trimming left V 3 bases short and J 0 bases short, with 11 bases between. Germline assignment: CDR1 MDHEN and CDR2 SYDVKM. The CDR3 is 15 amino acids. The CDR3 DNA is TGTGCCAGCAGTTTGGGGACACTTATGAACACTGAAGCTTTCTTT. Its translation is CASSLGTLMNTEAFF.

V and J are TRBV18 and TRBJ1-5, with D perhaps TRBD1 (6 bases). CDR1 is KGHSH, CDR2 LQKENI, per germline. V dropped 0 bases and J dropped 10 bases, with 13 bases sitting between them. The CDR3 spans 14 residues. Here the CDR3 reads CASSPPWPGGPQHF. DNA of the CDR3: TGTGCCAGCTCACCACCGTGGCCTGGGGGCCCCCAGCATTTT.

This clone is a singleton in its sample. The chain uses TRBV7-2 and TRBJ2-3, with 7 bases identical to TRBD2. V was clipped by 1 base and J by 0 bases; unmatched bases: 4. This CDR3 is built from 16 residues. Per the germline V gene, CDR1 is SGHTA and CDR2 is FQGNSA. In nucleotides, the CDR3 is TGTGCCAGCAGCTTAGTAGCGGGTCAAAGCACAGATACGCAGTATTTT. Translating it yields CASSLVAGQSTDTQYF.

This chain joins TRBV4-1 and TRBJ1-2; 7 bases fit TRBD1. V lost 0 bases, J lost 4 bases, and 2 bases stayed unmatched. This CDR3 region has 14 residues. Germline V gene sequence: CDR1 MGHRA, CDR2 YSYEKL. The CDR3 DNA sequence: TGCGCCAGCAGCCAAGAGGGACAGCTCTATGGCTACACCTTC. Encoded protein: CASSQEGQLYGYTF.

This clone is a singleton in its sample. The chain is built from TRBV29-1 and TRBJ2-7; TRBD2 is a possible D gene (5 bases). The CDR3 has 12 amino acids. Trimming removed 7 bases at V and 2 bases at J, with 12 bases between. Germline CDR1 is SQVTM and CDR2 is ANQGSEA. The CDR3 reads CSGGDGTYEQYF. CDR3 nucleotides: TGCAGCGGGGGAGACGGGACCTACGAGCAGTACTTC.

This chain uses TRBV29-1 with TRBJ1-2; no firm D call. Trimming took 5 bases from V and 5 from J, leaving 12 bases between them. This CDR3 region has 12 residues. Germline loops: CDR1 SQVTM, CDR2 ANQGSEA. CDR3 sequence (DNA): TGCAGCGTTCCAGCGGGCCCTTATGGCTACACCTTC. Encoded protein: CSVPAGPYGYTF.

The chain joins TRBV6-5 to TRBJ2-1, with 10 bases identical to TRBD2. The CDR3 is 15 amino acids. V dropped 6 bases and J dropped 9; count of bases not matched to a gene: 11. Per the germline V gene, CDR1 is MNHEY and CDR2 is SVGAGI. For the CDR3, the DNA is TGTGCCAGCAGGCGCAGCGGGAGGGCCGACGGTGAGCAGTTCTTC. Translating gives CASRRSGRADGEQFF.

V usage is TRBV4-1 and J usage is TRBJ2-1, with D maybe TRBD2 (6 bases). V was pared by 1 base and J by 2 bases, with 15 bases between. Germline loops: CDR1 MGHRA, CDR2 YSYEKL. The CDR3 has 17 amino acids. The CDR3 sequence is CASSQGSRGPTYNEQFF. The CDR3 bases are TGCGCCAGCAGCCAAGGCTCGCGGGGCCCCACCTACAATGAGCAGTTCTTC.